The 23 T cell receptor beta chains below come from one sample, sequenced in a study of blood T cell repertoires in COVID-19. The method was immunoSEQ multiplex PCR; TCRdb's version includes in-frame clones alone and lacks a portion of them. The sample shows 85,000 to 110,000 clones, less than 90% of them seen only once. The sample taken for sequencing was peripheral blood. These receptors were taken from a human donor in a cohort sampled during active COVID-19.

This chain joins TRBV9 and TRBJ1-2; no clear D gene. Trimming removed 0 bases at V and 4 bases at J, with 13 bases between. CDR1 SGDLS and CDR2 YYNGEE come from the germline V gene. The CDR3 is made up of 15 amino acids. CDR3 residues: CASSVAAGWVYGYTF. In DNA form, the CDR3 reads TGTGCCAGCAGCGTAGCGGCAGGATGGGTCTATGGCTACACCTTC.

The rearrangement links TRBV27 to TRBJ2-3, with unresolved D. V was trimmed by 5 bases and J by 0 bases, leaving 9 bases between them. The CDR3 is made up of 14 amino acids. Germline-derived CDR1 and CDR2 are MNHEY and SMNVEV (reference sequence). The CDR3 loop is CASSPGASTDTQYF. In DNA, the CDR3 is TGTGCCAGCAGTCCGGGTGCTAGCACAGATACGCAGTATTTT.

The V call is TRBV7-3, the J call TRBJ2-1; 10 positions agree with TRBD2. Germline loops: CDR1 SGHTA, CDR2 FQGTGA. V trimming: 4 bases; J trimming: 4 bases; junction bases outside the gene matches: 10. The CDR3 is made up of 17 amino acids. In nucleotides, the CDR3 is TGTGCCAGCAGCTACTCCGGGACTAGCGTGAGTTACAATGAGCAGTTCTTC. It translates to CASSYSGTSVSYNEQFF.

The CDR3 loop is CASSLKLPGQSNEKLFF. The CDR3 DNA follows: TGTGCCAGCAGTTTGAAACTGCCGGGACAGTCAAATGAAAAACTGTTTTTT. The chain employs TRBV28 and TRBJ1-4, with 7 nucleotides matching TRBD1. CDR1 and CDR2 (germline): MDHEN, SYDVKM. The CDR3 extends over 17 amino acids. Unmatched junction bases numbered 12, after V lost 3 bases and J lost 5 bases.

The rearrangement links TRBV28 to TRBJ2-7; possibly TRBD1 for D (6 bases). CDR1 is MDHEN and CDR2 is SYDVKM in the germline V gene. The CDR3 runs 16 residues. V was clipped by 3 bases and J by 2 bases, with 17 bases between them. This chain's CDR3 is CASSFRIAQGPYEQYF. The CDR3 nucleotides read TGTGCCAGCAGTTTTAGGATAGCACAGGGTCCCTACGAGCAGTACTTC.

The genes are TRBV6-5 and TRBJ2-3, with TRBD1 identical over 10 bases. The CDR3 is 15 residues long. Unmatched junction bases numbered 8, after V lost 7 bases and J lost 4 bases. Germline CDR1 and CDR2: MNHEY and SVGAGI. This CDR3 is CASKAGQGDADTQYF. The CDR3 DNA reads TGTGCCAGCAAGGCAGGACAGGGGGACGCAGATACGCAGTATTTT.

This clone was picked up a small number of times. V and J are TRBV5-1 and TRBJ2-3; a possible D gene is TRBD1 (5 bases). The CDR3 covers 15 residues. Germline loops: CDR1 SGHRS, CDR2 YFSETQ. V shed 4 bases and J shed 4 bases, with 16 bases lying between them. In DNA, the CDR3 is TGCGCCAGCAGCCCTACAGGCGGATGGGCAGATACGCAGTATTTT. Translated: CASSPTGGWADTQYF.

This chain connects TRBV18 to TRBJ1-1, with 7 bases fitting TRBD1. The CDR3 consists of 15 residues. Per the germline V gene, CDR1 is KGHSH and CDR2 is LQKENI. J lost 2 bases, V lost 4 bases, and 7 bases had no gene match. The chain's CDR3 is CASSLRTGANTEAFF. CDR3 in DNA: TGTGCCAGCTCACTACGGACAGGCGCAAACACTGAAGCTTTCTTT.

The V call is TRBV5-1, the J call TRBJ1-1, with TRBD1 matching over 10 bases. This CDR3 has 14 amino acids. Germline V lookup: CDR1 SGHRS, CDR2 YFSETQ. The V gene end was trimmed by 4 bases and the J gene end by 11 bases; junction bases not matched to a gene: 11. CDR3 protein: CASSVWTGGSAAFF. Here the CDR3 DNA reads TGCGCCAGCAGCGTCTGGACAGGGGGGAGTGCGGCTTTCTTT.

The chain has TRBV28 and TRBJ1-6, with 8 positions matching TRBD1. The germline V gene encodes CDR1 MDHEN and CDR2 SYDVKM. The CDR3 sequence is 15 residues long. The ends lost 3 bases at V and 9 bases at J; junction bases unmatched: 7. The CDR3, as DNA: TGTGCCAGCAGTTTTGAGGACAGGGCGATTTCACCCCTCCACTTT. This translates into CASSFEDRAISPLHF. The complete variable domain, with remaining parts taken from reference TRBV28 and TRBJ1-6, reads DVKVTQSSRYLVKRTGEKVFLECVQDMDHENMFWYRQDPGLGLRLIYFSYDVKMKEKGDIPEGYSVSREKKERFSLILESASTNQTSMYLCASSFEDRAISPLHFGNGTRLTVT.

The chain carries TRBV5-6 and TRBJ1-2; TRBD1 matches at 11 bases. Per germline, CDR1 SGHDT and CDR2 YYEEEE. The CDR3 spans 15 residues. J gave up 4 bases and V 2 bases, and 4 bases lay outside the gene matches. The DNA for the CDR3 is TGTGCCAGCAGCTTCGTCGGGACAGGGGGCTATGGCTACACCTTC. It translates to CASSFVGTGGYGYTF.

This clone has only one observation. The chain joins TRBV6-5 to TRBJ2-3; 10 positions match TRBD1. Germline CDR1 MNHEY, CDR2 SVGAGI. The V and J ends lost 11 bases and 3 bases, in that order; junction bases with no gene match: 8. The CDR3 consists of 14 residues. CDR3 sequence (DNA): TGTGCCGGGGGGGGGACAGGGGCTACAGATACGCAGTATTTT. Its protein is CAGGGTGATDTQYF.

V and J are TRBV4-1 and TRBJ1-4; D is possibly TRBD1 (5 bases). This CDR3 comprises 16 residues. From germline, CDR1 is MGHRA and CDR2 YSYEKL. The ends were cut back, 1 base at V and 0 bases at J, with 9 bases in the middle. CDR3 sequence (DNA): TGCGCCAGCAGCCAAGTGACAGCTACAACTAATGAAAAACTGTTTTTT. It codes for CASSQVTATTNEKLFF.

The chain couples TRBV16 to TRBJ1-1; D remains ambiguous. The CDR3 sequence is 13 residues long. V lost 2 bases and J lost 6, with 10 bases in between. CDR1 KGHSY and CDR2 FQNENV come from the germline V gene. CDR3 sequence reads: CASSQGLYAEAFF. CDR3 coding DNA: TGTGCCAGCAGCCAAGGGCTTTACGCTGAAGCTTTCTTT.

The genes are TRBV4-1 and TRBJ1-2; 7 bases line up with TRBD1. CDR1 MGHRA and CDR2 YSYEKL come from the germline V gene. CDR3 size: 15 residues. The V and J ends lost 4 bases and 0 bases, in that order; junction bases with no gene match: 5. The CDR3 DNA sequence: TGCGCCAGCAGCCGAGACAGGGTCTCTAACTATGGCTACACCTTC. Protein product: CASSRDRVSNYGYTF.

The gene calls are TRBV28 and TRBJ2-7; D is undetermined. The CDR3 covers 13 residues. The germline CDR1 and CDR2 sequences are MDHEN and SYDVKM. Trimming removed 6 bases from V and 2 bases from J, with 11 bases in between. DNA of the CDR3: TGTGCCAGCAGACCGACTGGCGCCTACGAGCAGTACTTC. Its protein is CASRPTGAYEQYF.

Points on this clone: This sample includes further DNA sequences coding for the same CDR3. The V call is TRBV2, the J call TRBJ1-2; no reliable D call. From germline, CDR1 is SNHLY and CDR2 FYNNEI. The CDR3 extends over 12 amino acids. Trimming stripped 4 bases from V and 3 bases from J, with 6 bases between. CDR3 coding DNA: TGTGCCAGCAGTGGGGGAGACTATGGCTACACCTTC. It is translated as CASSGGDYGYTF.

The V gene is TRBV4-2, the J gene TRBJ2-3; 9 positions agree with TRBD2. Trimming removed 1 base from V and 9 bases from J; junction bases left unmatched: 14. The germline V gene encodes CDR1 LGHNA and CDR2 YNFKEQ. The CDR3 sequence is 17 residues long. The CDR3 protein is CASSQVSGSSGSGTQYF. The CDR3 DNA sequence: TGTGCCAGCAGCCAAGTTAGTGGGAGTAGCGGGAGTGGAACGCAGTATTTT.

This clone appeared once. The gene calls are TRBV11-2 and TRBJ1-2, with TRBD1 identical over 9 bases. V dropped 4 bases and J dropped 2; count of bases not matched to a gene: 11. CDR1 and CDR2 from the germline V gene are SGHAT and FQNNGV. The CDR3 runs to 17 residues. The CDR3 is CASSSLRQGQGNYGYTF. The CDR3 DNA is TGTGCCAGCAGCTCCTTAAGACAGGGACAGGGCAACTATGGCTACACCTTC.

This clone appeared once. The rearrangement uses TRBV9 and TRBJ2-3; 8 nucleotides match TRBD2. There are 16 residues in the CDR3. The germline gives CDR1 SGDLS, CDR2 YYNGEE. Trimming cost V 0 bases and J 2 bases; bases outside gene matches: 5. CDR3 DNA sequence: TGTGCCAGCAGCGTAGGGGATAGCGGGATCACAGATACGCAGTATTTT. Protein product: CASSVGDSGITDTQYF.

Here the CDR3 reads CATSRMDNPREKLFF. The CDR3 DNA follows: TGTGCCACCAGCAGAATGGACAACCCACGAGAAAAACTGTTTTTT. This chain links TRBV15 with TRBJ1-4, with D possibly TRBD1 on 5 matching bases. Germline V lookup: CDR1 LNHNV, CDR2 YYDKDF (reference sequence). V dropped 2 bases and J dropped 8 bases, with 15 bases sitting between them. CDR3 length: 15 amino acids.

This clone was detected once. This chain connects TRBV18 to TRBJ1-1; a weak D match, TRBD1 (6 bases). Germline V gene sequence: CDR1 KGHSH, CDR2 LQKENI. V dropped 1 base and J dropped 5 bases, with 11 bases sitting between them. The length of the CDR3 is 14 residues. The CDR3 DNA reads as TGTGCCAGCTCACCACGGGACATTTGGACTGAAGCTTTCTTT. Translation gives CASSPRDIWTEAFF.

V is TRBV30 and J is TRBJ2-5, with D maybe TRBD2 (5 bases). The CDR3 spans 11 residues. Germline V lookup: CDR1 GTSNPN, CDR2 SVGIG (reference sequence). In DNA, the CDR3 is TGTGTAACGGGATCTGGAGAGACCCAGTACTTC. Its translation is CVTGSGETQYF.